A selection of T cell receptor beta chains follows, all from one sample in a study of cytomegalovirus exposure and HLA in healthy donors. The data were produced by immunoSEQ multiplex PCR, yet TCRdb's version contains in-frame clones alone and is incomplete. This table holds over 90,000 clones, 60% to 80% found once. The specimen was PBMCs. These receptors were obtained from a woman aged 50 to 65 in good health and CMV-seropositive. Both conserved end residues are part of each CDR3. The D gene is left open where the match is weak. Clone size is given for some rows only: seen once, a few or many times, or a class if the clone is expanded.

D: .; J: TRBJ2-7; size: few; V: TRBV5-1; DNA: TGCGCCAGCAGCGCAGGCCGCGGTCGCACAGGCTTTTCATCGGAGCAGTACTTC; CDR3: CASSAGRGRTGFSSEQYF
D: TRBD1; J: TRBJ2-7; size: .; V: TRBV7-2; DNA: TGTGCCAGCAGCTTAGACAGGGGATCGCCCTACGAGCAGTACTTC; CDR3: CASSLDRGSPYEQYF
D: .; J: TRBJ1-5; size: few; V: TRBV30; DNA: TGTGCCTGGAGTGCGGAGGAGGATCAGCCCCAGCATTTT; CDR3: CAWSAEEDQPQHF
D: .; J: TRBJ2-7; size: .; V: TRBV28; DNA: TGTGCCAGCAGACCCACGGGACAACCTTACGAGCAGTACTTC; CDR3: CASRPTGQPYEQYF
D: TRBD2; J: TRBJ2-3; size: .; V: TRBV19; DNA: TGTGCCAGTAGTTTAAGCGGGAGCGCAGATACGCAGTATTTT; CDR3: CASSLSGSADTQYF
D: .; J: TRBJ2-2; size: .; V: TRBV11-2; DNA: TGTGCCAGCAGCTTAGCGGGCGGGTACACCGGGGAGCTGTTTTTT; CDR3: CASSLAGGYTGELFF
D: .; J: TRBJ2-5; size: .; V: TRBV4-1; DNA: TGCGCCAGCAGCCCCGGGACTGTTCAAGAGACCCAGTACTTC; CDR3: CASSPGTVQETQYF
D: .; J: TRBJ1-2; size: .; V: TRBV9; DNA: TGTGCCAGCAGCGCAACAAATTTGGACAGCGAAGGGGGCTACACCTTC; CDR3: CASSATNLDSEGGYTF
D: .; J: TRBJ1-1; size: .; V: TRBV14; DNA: TGTGCCAGCAGCCAAGAAGCGGGGTACGGTACTGAAGCTTTCTTT; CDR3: CASSQEAGYGTEAFF
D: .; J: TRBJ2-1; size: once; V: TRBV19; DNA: TGTGCCAGTAGTATGGGGGACAAAAGGGTGTACAATGAGCAGTTCTTC; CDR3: CASSMGDKRVYNEQFF
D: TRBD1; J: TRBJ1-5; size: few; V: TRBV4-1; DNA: TGCGCCAGCAGCCAAGTAGGGACAGGGAATCAGCCCCAGCATTTT; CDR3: CASSQVGTGNQPQHF
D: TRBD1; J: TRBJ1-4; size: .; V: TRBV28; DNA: TGTGCCAGCAGTCCGCTCCTGGGACAGGGGAATGGAAAACTGTTTTTT; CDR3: CASSPLLGQGNGKLFF
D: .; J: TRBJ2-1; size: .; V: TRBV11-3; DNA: TGTGCCAGCAGCTTAGGGGAGAATGAGCAGTTCTTC; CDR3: CASSLGENEQFF
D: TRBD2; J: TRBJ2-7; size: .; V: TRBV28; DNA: TGTGCCAGCAGACCCGGGGCAGGACTAGCAGCCTACGAGCAGTACTTC; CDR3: CASRPGAGLAAYEQYF
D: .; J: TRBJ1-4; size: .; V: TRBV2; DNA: TGTGCCAGCAGTGAAGACAGTGGGGCGAATGAAAAACTGTTTTTT; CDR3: CASSEDSGANEKLFF
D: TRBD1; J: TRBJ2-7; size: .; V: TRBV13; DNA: TGTGCCAGCAGCCCTCGGACAGGGTCTTACGAGCAGTACTTC; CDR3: CASSPRTGSYEQYF
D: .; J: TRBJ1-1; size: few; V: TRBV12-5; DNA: TGTGCTAGTGGTTTGCCCGAGACTGAAGCTTTCTTT; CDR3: CASGLPETEAFF
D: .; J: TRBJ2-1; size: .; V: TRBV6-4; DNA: TGTGCCAGCAGTGGACAGATCAATGAGCAGTTCTTC; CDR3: CASSGQINEQFF
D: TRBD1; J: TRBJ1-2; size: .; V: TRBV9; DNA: TGTGCCAGCAGCCCACGCCCCACGGGACAGGGATCCGGCTACACCTTC; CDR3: CASSPRPTGQGSGYTF
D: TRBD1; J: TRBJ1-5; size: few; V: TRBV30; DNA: TGTGCCTGGAGTGTCCAGGGGGATCAGCCCCAGCATTTT; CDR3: CAWSVQGDQPQHF
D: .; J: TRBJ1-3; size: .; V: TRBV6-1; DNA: TGTGCCAGCTTCCATGGAAACACCATATATTTT; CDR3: CASFHGNTIYF
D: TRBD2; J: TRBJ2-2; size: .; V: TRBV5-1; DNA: TGCGCCAGCACTCGGACGGGGGGTAACACCGGGGAGCTGTTTTTT; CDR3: CASTRTGGNTGELFF
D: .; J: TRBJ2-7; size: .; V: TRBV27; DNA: TGTGCCAGCAGTTTCCAGGGCGGCGAGCAGTACTTC; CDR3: CASSFQGGEQYF
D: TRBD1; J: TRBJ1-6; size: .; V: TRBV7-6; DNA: TGTGCCAGCAGCTTAGGTTCTCAGGGGGCCAGCTCACCCCTCCACTTT; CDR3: CASSLGSQGASSPLHF
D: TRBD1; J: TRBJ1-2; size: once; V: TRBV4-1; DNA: TGCGCCAGCAGCCAAGGGCCGGTGGGGACAGATACTAACTATGGCTACACCTTC; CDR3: CASSQGPVGTDTNYGYTF
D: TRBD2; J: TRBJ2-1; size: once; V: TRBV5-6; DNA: TGTGCCAGCAGCTTGGCGGGACTAGCGGTCCGGCCGGGAGAGCAGTTCTTC; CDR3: CASSLAGLAVRPGEQFF
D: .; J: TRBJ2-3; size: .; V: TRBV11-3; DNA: TGTGCCAGCAGCCCGGGGTCCGTAGATACGCAGTATTTT; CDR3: CASSPGSVDTQYF
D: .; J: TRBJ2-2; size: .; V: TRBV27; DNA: TGTGCCAGCAGTTTATCGTTCGCCGGGGAGCTGTTTTTT; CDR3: CASSLSFAGELFF
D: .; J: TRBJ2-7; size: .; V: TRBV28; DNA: TGTGCCAGCAGTTCCCCTTGGGGGGGCTCCCACGAGCAGTACTTC; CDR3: CASSSPWGGSHEQYF
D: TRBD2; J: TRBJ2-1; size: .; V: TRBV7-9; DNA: TGTTCCAGCAGCTCGGGAGGGGCGTCCTACAATGAGCAGTTCTTC; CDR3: CSSSSGGASYNEQFF
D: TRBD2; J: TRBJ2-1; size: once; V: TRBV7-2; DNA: TGTGCCAGCAGCTCAGAAGTAGCGGGAGGTCGCAATGAGCAGTTCTTC; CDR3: CASSSEVAGGRNEQFF
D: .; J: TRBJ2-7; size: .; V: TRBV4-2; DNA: TGTGCCAGCAGCCAAGACGAGACAGATGTTTCCTACGAGCAGTACTTC; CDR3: CASSQDETDVSYEQYF
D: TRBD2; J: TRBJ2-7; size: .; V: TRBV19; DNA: TGTGCCAGTAGTATTTCGGCGGGAGAGGTCGACGAGCAGTACTTC; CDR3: CASSISAGEVDEQYF
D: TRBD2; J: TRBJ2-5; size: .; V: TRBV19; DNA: TGTGCCAGTAGTGAAACTAGCGGGAGTTTAGAGACCCAGTACTTC; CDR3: CASSETSGSLETQYF
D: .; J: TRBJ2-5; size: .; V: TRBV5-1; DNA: TGCGCCAGCAGCTTAAACGATCTCAGGCAAGAGACCCAGTACTTC; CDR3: CASSLNDLRQETQYF
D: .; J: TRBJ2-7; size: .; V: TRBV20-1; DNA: TGCAGTGCTACCGAGCGTTACGAGCAGTACTTC; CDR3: CSATERYEQYF
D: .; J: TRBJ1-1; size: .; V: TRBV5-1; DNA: TGCGCCAGCAGCTTGGCGCAACAGGTCCCGACCACTGAAGCTTTCTTT; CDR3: CASSLAQQVPTTEAFF
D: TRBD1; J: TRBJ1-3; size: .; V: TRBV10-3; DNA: TGTGCCATCAGTGAGGCCGGACAGGGCAGCTCTGGAAACACCATATATTTT; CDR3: CAISEAGQGSSGNTIYF
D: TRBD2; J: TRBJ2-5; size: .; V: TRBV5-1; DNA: TGCGCCAGCAGCTTTGGGGGGGAAGAGACCCAGTACTTC; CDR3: CASSFGGEETQYF
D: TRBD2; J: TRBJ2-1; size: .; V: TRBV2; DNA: TGTGCCAGCAGTGAAGCATTGGTAGCGGGAGGTTCCTACAATGAGCAGTTCTTC; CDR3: CASSEALVAGGSYNEQFF
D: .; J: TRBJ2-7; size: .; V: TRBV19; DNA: TGTGCCAGTAGTATACGGCAAGAGGGCCTACCCTACGAGCAGTACTTC; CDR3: CASSIRQEGLPYEQYF
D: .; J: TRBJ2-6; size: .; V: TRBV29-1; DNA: TGCAGCGTTGAAGGAGGAGGGTTCGCTGGGGCCAACGTCCTGACTTTC; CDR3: CSVEGGGFAGANVLTF
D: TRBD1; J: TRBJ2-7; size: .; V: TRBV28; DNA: TGTGCCAGCAGCCCCCAGGGGGCGGGCTACGAGCAGTACTTC; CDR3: CASSPQGAGYEQYF
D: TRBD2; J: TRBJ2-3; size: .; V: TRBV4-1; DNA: TGCGCCAGCAGCCAAGATGTGGCGGGAGGAGCAGATACGCAGTATTTT; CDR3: CASSQDVAGGADTQYF
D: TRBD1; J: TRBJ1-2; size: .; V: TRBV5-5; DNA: TGTGCCAGCAGCTTGGCCCTGGACAGGGTGGGTGGCTACACCTTC; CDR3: CASSLALDRVGGYTF
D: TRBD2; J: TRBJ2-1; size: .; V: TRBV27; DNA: TGTGCCAGCAGTTTTTGGGCAGACCTAGCGGGCAAGGACAATGAGCAGTTCTTC; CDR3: CASSFWADLAGKDNEQFF
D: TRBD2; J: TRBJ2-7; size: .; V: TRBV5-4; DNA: TGTGCCAGCAGCTTGGACGCGGGAGGGCCCTACGAGCAGTACTTC; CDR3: CASSLDAGGPYEQYF
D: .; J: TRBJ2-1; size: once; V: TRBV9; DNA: TGTGCCAGCAGCTCTCAACTGTATGGTGAGCAGTTCTTC; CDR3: CASSSQLYGEQFF
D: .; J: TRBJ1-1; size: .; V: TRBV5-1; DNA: TGCGCCAGCAGCCCGTTGGTCGGGACATCCATGATGAACACTGAAGCTTTCTTT; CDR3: CASSPLVGTSMMNTEAFF
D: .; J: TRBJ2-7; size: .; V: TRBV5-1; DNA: TGCGCCAGACAGACGCCTTCCTACGAGCAGTACTTC; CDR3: CARQTPSYEQYF
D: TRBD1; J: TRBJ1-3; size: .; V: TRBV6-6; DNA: TGTGCCAGCAGTTACGGTCGGACAGGGGTAGGAAACACCATATATTTT; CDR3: CASSYGRTGVGNTIYF
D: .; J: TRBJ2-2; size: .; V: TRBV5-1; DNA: TGCGCCAGCAGCCCAGGGACAAACACCGGGGAGCTGTTTTTT; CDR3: CASSPGTNTGELFF
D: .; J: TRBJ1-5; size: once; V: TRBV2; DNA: TGTGCCAGCAGTGAAGAGGTTGCGGATCTTAGCAATCAGCCCCAGCATTTT; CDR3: CASSEEVADLSNQPQHF
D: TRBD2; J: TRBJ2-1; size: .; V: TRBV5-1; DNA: TGCGCCAGCAGCCCGGGACTAGCGAACTACAATGAGCAGTTCTTC; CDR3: CASSPGLANYNEQFF